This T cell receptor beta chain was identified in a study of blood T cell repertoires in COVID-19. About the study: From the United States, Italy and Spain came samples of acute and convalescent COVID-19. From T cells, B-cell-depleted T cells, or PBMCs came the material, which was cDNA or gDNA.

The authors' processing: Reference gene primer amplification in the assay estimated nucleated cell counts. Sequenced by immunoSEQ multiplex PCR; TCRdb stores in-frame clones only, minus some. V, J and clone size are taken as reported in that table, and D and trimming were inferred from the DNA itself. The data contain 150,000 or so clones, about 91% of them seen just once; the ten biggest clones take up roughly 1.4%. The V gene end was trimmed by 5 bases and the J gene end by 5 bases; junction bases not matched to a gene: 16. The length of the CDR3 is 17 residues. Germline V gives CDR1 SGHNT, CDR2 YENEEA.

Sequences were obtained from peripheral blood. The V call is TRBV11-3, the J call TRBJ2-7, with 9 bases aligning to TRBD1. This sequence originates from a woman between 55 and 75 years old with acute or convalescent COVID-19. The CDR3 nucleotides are TGTGCCAGCAGCCGAAATTTTGCGGGACAGGGAATCCACGAGCAGTACTTC. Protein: CASSRNFAGQGIHEQYF.